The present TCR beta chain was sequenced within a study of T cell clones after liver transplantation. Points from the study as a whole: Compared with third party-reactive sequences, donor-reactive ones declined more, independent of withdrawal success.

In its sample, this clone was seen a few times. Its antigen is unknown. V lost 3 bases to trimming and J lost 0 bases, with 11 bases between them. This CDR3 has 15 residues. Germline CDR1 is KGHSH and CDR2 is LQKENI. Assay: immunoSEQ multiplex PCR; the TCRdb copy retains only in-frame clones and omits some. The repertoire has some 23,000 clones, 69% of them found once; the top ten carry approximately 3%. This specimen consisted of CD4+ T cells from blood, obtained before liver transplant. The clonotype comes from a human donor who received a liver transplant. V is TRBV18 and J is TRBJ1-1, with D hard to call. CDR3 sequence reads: CASSPAPQVNTEAFF. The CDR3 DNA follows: TGTGCCAGCTCACCTGCCCCTCAAGTGAACACTGAAGCTTTCTTT.